This T cell receptor beta chain was obtained from a study of T cell repertoires in cytomegalovirus infection. MiXCR was run by TCRdb on the reads, yielding one entry per CDR3 protein. This table has about half a million distinct CDR3 sequences, 40% to 50% appearing once. Trimming cost V 4 bases and J 3 bases, with 9 bases left between them. Germline V gives CDR1 SGHTA, CDR2 FQGNSA. The CDR3 is 13 amino acids. This clonotype was counted a few times. No antigen is known for it. Sample: cultured PBMCs, taken from culture after CMV antigen stimulation. The chain has TRBV7-2 and TRBJ1-1; D is unclear. The receptor comes from a human donor in good health (CMV status not recorded). Some clones in this sample may be carry-over from other donors' samples. Written as DNA, the CDR3 is TGTGCCAGCAGCTATCAGAGTCACACTGAAGCTTTCTTT. Translating gives CASSYQSHTEAFF.